These 28 T cell receptor beta chains were all obtained from the same sample, sequenced in a study of blood T cell repertoires in COVID-19. TCRdb's copy holds only in-frame clones and misses some; the assay was immunoSEQ multiplex PCR. The sample holds more than 250,000 clones; around 86% are singletons and the top ten take 1%. Input material: peripheral blood. These TCRs come from a man in his forties or fifties with active or convalescent COVID-19.

This clone has only one observation. This chain uses TRBV7-9 with TRBJ2-7; 10 positions match TRBD1. With V trimmed by 5 bases and J by 4 bases, 8 bases remained unmatched. The germline V gene encodes CDR1 SEHNR and CDR2 FQNEAQ (reference sequence). CDR3 size: 15 residues. The CDR3 nucleotides read TGTGCCAGCAGCGGACCCGGGACAGGGGTGTACGAGCAGTACTTC. Translating gives CASSGPGTGVYEQYF. Using reference TRBV7-9 and TRBJ2-7 for the parts outside the CDR3, the full variable domain is DTGVSQNPRHKITKRGQNVTFRCDPISEHNRLYWYRQTLGQGPEFLTYFQNEAQLEKSRLLSDRFSAERPKGSFSTLEIQRTEQGDSAMYLCASSGPGTGVYEQYFGPGTRLTVT.

The chain joins TRBV5-1 to TRBJ1-4; 8 bases fit TRBD1. The CDR3 totals 15 residues. CDR1 is SGHRS and CDR2 is YFSETQ in the germline V gene. The J segment lost 8 bases and the V segment lost 4 bases, leaving 10 bases of the junction unmatched. The CDR3: CASSLSGTGSEKLFF. The CDR3 bases are TGCGCCAGCAGCCTCTCCGGGACAGGTTCGGAAAAACTGTTTTTT.

The chain employs TRBV29-1 and TRBJ1-4, with TRBD1 as a possible D gene (5 bases). CDR1 and CDR2 from the germline V gene are SQVTM and ANQGSEA. CDR3 length equals 12 residues. V was shortened by 5 bases and J by 8 bases, with 12 bases between the two germline ends. CDR3 loop: CSVRRVDEKLFF. CDR3 nucleotide sequence: TGCAGCGTTCGCAGGGTGGACGAAAAACTGTTTTTT.

The CDR3 spells CASSPSETGGYEQYF. The CDR3 coding sequence is TGTGCCAGCAGTCCATCTGAAACGGGGGGCTACGAGCAGTACTTC. The gene calls are TRBV28 and TRBJ2-7; 7 nucleotides line up with TRBD2. This CDR3 region has 15 residues. Looked up from germline, CDR1 is MDHEN and CDR2 is SYDVKM. J gave up 3 bases and V 5 bases, and 10 bases lay outside the gene matches.

The chain links TRBV11-2 to TRBJ2-1, with 13 bases fitting TRBD2. In germline, CDR1 is SGHAT, CDR2 FQNNGV. The CDR3 contains 15 residues. Trimming cost V 5 bases and J 9 bases; bases outside gene matches: 7. Here the CDR3 DNA reads TGTGCCAGCAGCAAAGGGACTAGCGGGATTGGTGAGCAGTTCTTC. Translating it yields CASSKGTSGIGEQFF.

This rearrangement joins TRBV29-1 to TRBJ1-2; TRBD1 might be the D (5 bases). V gave up 4 bases and J gave up 4 bases, with 13 bases separating them. The CDR3 is made up of 13 amino acids. The germline V gene encodes CDR1 SQVTM and CDR2 ANQGSEA. In DNA, the CDR3 is TGCAGCGTTGCAGCGGGACTCCCCTATGGCTACACCTTC. Encoded protein: CSVAAGLPYGYTF.

The chain has TRBV6-6 and TRBJ1-5, with D hard to call. The CDR3 is 12 residues long. Germline V gene sequence: CDR1 MNHNY, CDR2 SVGAGI (reference sequence). Trimming cost V 5 bases and J 5 bases, with 7 bases left between them. CDR3 coding DNA: TGTGCCAGCAGTCACGAGGATCAGCCCCAGCATTTT. This gives the protein CASSHEDQPQHF.

The chain has TRBV7-9 and TRBJ1-6; TRBD1 matches at 8 bases. The V segment lost 5 bases and the J segment 9 bases; nucleotides outside the gene matches: 3. This CDR3 region has 13 residues. Germline lookup yields CDR1 SEHNR and CDR2 FQNEAQ (reference sequence). CDR3 in amino acids: CASSPDRVSPLHF. The CDR3 region has the DNA TGTGCCAGCAGCCCGGACAGGGTTTCACCCCTCCACTTT.

V gene TRBV7-8 combines with J gene TRBJ2-3; 10 bases align to TRBD1. The CDR3 extends over 16 amino acids. V dropped 1 base and J dropped 1; count of bases not matched to a gene: 2. Germline V gives CDR1 SGHVS, CDR2 FQNEAQ. The DNA of the CDR3 is TGTGCCAGCAGCTTAGGGGGGACAGGGGGCACAGATACGCAGTATTTT. Translating it yields CASSLGGTGGTDTQYF.

This chain links TRBV7-9 with TRBJ2-7; perhaps TRBD1 as D (6 bases). The ends were cut back, 4 bases at V and 1 base at J, with 8 bases in the middle. This CDR3 spans 13 amino acids. CDR1 is SEHNR, CDR2 FQNEAQ, per germline (reference sequence). CDR3 loop: CASSSDRSYEQYF. The CDR3 DNA reads as TGTGCCAGCAGCTCAGACAGGTCCTACGAGCAGTACTTC.

The V and J genes are TRBV5-1 and TRBJ2-1, with 15 bases lining up with TRBD2. Trimming cost V 0 bases and J 4 bases; bases outside gene matches: 5. The germline CDR1 and CDR2 sequences are SGHRS and YFSETQ. The CDR3 has 18 amino acids. CDR3 sequence reads: CASSLGTSGRAGYNEQFF. For the CDR3, the DNA is TGCGCCAGCAGCTTGGGGACTAGCGGGAGGGCCGGGTACAATGAGCAGTTCTTC. Complete variable domain (other parts from reference TRBV5-1 and TRBJ2-1): KAGVTQTPRYLIKTRGQQVTLSCSPISGHRSVSWYQQTPGQGLQFLFEYFSETQRNKGNFPGRFSGRQFSNSRSEMNVSTLELGDSALYLCASSLGTSGRAGYNEQFFGPGTRLTVL.

This sequence joins TRBV28 and TRBJ1-2, with D unresolved. Germline loops: CDR1 MDHEN, CDR2 SYDVKM. CDR3 length: 12 residues. V was shortened by 7 bases and J by 5 bases, with 11 bases between the two germline ends. Written as DNA, the CDR3 is TGTGCCAGCAATTCCCGGGGATATGGCTACACCTTC. Translated: CASNSRGYGYTF.

The chain recombines TRBV7-9 with TRBJ2-1; 8 bases match TRBD2. The V gene end was trimmed by 5 bases and the J gene end by 5 bases; junction bases not matched to a gene: 11. CDR3 length equals 16 residues. Germline CDR1 reads SEHNR; CDR2 reads FQNEAQ (reference sequence). CDR3 protein: CASSPFTGGLHNEQFF. The DNA for the CDR3 is TGTGCCAGCAGCCCATTCACGGGGGGGCTACACAATGAGCAGTTCTTC. Full variable domain (outside the CDR3, taken from reference TRBV7-9 and TRBJ2-1): DTGVSQNPRHKITKRGQNVTFRCDPISEHNRLYWYRQTLGQGPEFLTYFQNEAQLEKSRLLSDRFSAERPKGSFSTLEIQRTEQGDSAMYLCASSPFTGGLHNEQFFGPGTRLTVL.

For this clone: Other DNA sequences within the sample encode an identical CDR3. The gene calls are TRBV5-1 and TRBJ2-5; 8 bases map to TRBD1. Looked up from germline, CDR1 is SGHRS and CDR2 is YFSETQ. The ends lost 0 bases at V and 2 bases at J; junction bases unmatched: 3. This CDR3 is 15 amino acids long. Written as DNA, the CDR3 is TGCGCCAGCAGCTTGGGCGACAGGGGACAAGAGACCCAGTACTTC. Translating gives CASSLGDRGQETQYF.

The rearrangement joins TRBV27 to TRBJ1-4, with 8 positions matching TRBD1. The germline V gene has CDR1 MNHEY and CDR2 SMNVEV (reference sequence). This CDR3 region has 14 residues. The trim removed 10 bases at V and 4 bases at J, leaving 8 bases unmatched. CDR3 protein: CATAWTGNNEKLFF. DNA of the CDR3: TGTGCCACCGCCTGGACAGGGAATAATGAAAAACTGTTTTTT.

A few counts support this clone. The chain recombines TRBV3-1 (or the pseudogene TRBV3-2) with TRBJ2-5; TRBD2 matches 13 bases. Germline CDR1 reads LGHDT; CDR2 reads YNNKEL (reference sequence). With 4 bases clipped from V and 5 bases from J, the junction kept 22 bases outside the gene matches. The CDR3 length is 21 residues. The CDR3 reads CASSLEKLAGGPGSSLETQYF. CDR3 DNA: TGTGCCAGCAGCCTCGAAAAACTAGCGGGAGGGCCTGGGTCTTCATTGGAGACCCAGTACTTC.

The rearrangement uses TRBV5-4 and TRBJ1-6, with 10 bases identical to TRBD1. There are 15 residues in the CDR3. The germline V gene encodes CDR1 SGHNT and CDR2 YYREEE (reference sequence). J lost 9 bases, V lost 3 bases, and 6 bases had no gene match. The CDR3, as DNA: TGTGCCAGCAGCTCCGGGACAGGGGTTCGTTCACCCCTCCACTTT. Amino acid sequence: CASSSGTGVRSPLHF.

The V and J genes are TRBV6-5 and TRBJ2-1; 7 positions agree with TRBD2. V shed 2 bases, J shed 4 bases, and the junction held 5 bases outside the gene matches. The CDR3 sequence is 15 residues long. Looked up from germline, CDR1 is MNHEY and CDR2 is SVGAGI. The CDR3 coding sequence is TGTGCCAGCAGTTACACGGGAGGTGATTACAATGAGCAGTTCTTC. Translating gives CASSYTGGDYNEQFF.

This clone was observed once. V usage is TRBV11-3 and J usage is TRBJ1-5, with D unresolved. Trimming removed 5 bases from V and 0 bases from J, with 14 bases in between. Germline V gives CDR1 SGHNT, CDR2 YENEEA. The CDR3 extends over 16 amino acids. The CDR3 DNA follows: TGTGCCAGCAGCCCCCCCGTCGTCTTTAGCAATCAGCCCCAGCATTTT. This sequence encodes CASSPPVVFSNQPQHF. Using reference TRBV11-3 and TRBJ1-5 for the parts outside the CDR3, the full variable domain is EAGVVQSPRYKIIEKKQPVAFWCNPISGHNTLYWYLQNLGQGPELLIRYENEEAVDDSQLPKDRFSAERLKGVDSTLKIQPAELGDSAVYLCASSPPVVFSNQPQHFGDGTRLSIL.

The chain joins TRBV6-5 to TRBJ1-2; tentative D call: TRBD1 (5 bases). CDR3 length equals 15 residues. V dropped 0 bases and J dropped 4 bases, with 12 bases sitting between them. CDR1 and CDR2 from the germline V gene are MNHEY and SVGAGI. The CDR3 protein is CASSYSMGGFYGYTF. DNA of the CDR3: TGTGCCAGCAGTTACTCGATGGGGGGTTTCTATGGCTACACCTTC.

CDR3 amino acids: CASSTRLSGGLPHHGRSADTQYF. The CDR3 DNA follows: TGTGCCAGTAGTACTCGACTAAGCGGGGGGCTCCCCCATCACGGTCGATCCGCAGATACGCAGTATTTT. The chain has TRBV19 and TRBJ2-3, with 9 bases fitting TRBD2. V was pared by 4 bases and J by 4 bases, with 30 bases of the junction left unmatched. Germline CDR1 and CDR2: LNHDA and SQIVND (reference sequence). CDR3 size: 23 residues.

V gene TRBV4-3 combines with J gene TRBJ1-5; D perhaps matches TRBD1 (6 bases). Germline lookup yields CDR1 LGHNA and CDR2 YSLEER. The CDR3 runs 15 residues. Trimming pared 4 bases from V and 11 bases from J, leaving 21 bases between. As DNA, the CDR3 is TGCGCCAGCAGCCTCCACAGGGCCTTGGCGGTGGCCCAGCATTTT. Its protein is CASSLHRALAVAQHF.

The genes are TRBV4-3 and TRBJ1-4; D ambiguous. V was cut by 0 bases and J by 0 bases, with 8 bases left in between. CDR3 length equals 16 residues. Per the germline V gene, CDR1 is LGHNA and CDR2 is YSLEER. CDR3 nucleotide sequence: TGCGCCAGCAGCCAAGATCCCCCCGCAACTAATGAAAAACTGTTTTTT. Translation: CASSQDPPATNEKLFF.

Only one count was recorded for this clone. The gene calls are TRBV6-6 and TRBJ1-1; no reliable D call. The CDR3 length is 13 residues. Trimming removed 7 bases at V and 1 base at J, with 10 bases between. Germline V CDR1 and CDR2: MNHNY, SVGAGI (reference sequence). The CDR3 loop reads CASKLQANTEAFF. CDR3 DNA: TGTGCCAGCAAGCTTCAAGCGAACACTGAAGCTTTCTTT.

This chain uses TRBV27 with TRBJ1-1; possibly TRBD1 for D (5 bases). Deletions cut 3 bases from V and 1 base from J, with 9 bases between. The V gene's germline CDR1 is MNHEY and CDR2 SMNVEV (reference sequence). There are 14 residues in the CDR3. CDR3 DNA sequence: TGTGCCAGCAGTTTGCCCGGGGGGAACACTGAAGCTTTCTTT. Protein: CASSLPGGNTEAFF.

The table lists this clone with a count of one. The rearrangement joins TRBV3-1 (or the pseudogene TRBV3-2) to TRBJ2-5; TRBD1 matches at 7 bases. CDR3 length: 13 amino acids. Germline CDR1 and CDR2: LGHDT and YNNKEL (reference sequence). Germline trimming cut 3 bases from V and 4 bases from J; bases unmatched to any gene: 2. The CDR3 DNA reads as TGTGCCAGCAGCCAGACAGGGTCAGAGACCCAGTACTTC. It codes for CASSQTGSETQYF.

The chain links TRBV28 to TRBJ1-1; perhaps TRBD1 as D (5 bases). Germline CDR1 and CDR2: MDHEN and SYDVKM. Trimming left V 4 bases short and J 1 base short, with 7 bases between. This CDR3 has 13 residues. The CDR3 protein is CASSSGQNTEAFF. DNA for the CDR3: TGTGCCAGCAGTTCCGGACAGAACACTGAAGCTTTCTTT. Based on the CDR3 plus reference TRBV28 and TRBJ1-1, the full variable domain is DVKVTQSSRYLVKRTGEKVFLECVQDMDHENMFWYRQDPGLGLRLIYFSYDVKMKEKGDIPEGYSVSREKKERFSLILESASTNQTSMYLCASSSGQNTEAFFGQGTRLTVV.

This clone was seen only a few times. In DNA, the CDR3 is TGTGCCAGCAGAAAACTGGGACTAGCGGGGCCTAGGAGCTCCTACAATGAGCAGTTCTTC. Its translation is CASRKLGLAGPRSSYNEQFF. The chain has TRBV27 and TRBJ2-1, with 13 bases identical to TRBD2. V gave up 6 bases and J gave up 0 bases; unmatched junction bases: 14. This CDR3 region has 20 residues. CDR1 and CDR2 from the germline V gene are MNHEY and SMNVEV (reference sequence).